In its sample, the clone carrying this TCR beta chain was seen many times. Its target is unknown. This specimen comes from a study of CD8 T cells in ankylosing spondylitis. The study's findings and limits: Clones that were linked to disease were CD8+ and were relatively rare in peripheral blood. There was reportedly significant enrichment of clones that were disease-linked in matched ankylosing spondylitis synovial fluid. Among TCR beta sequences, a motif of several highly homologous variants appeared characteristic of ankylosing spondylitis blood.

By quantitative 5'-RACE with molecular barcodes, the TCR beta libraries were made. TCRdb used MiXCR to reprocess the 5' RACE reads, holding one entry per CDR3 protein. In the table there are approximately 540,000 distinct CDR3 sequences, roughly 13% of which are singletons. CDR3 length: 14 amino acids. The V and J ends lost 4 bases and 0 bases respectively, with 13 bases between them. Looked up from germline, CDR1 is DFQATT and CDR2 is SNEGSKA (reference sequence). The specimen was blood, either unsorted or a sorted T cell fraction (not recorded which). This sequence originates from a male donor with ankylosing spondylitis. The rearrangement uses TRBV20-1 and TRBJ2-7; D gene unclear. The DNA for the CDR3 is TGCAGTGCTAATCGAGCCCATAGCTCCTACGAGCAGTACTTC. It yields the protein CSANRAHSSYEQYF.